These 14 T cell receptor beta chains were sequenced from one sample in a study of identical twins. MiXCR, run by TCRdb on the 5' RACE reads, gives a single entry per CDR3 protein. The data contain 1.5 million to 2 million distinct CDR3 sequences, roughly a third of them singletons. Sequenced sample: cord blood. The source is a newborn girl in good health.

This clonotype turned up a few times. V gene TRBV10-2 combines with J gene TRBJ1-1; unclear D gene. This CDR3 comprises 13 residues. V lost 7 bases to trimming and J lost 0 bases, with 9 bases between them. Germline-derived CDR1 and CDR2 are WSHSY and SAAADI. CDR3 sequence: CASKIGLNTEAFF. CDR3 nucleotides: TGCGCCAGCAAGATTGGTTTGAACACTGAAGCTTTCTTT.

The V call is TRBV20-1, the J call TRBJ2-7, with no clear D. The CDR3 sequence is 13 residues long. The V gene lost 0 bases and the J gene lost 7 bases, with 13 bases spanning the gap. Germline V lookup: CDR1 DFQATT, CDR2 SNEGSKA (reference sequence). The CDR3 DNA sequence: TGCAGTGCTAGAGATCCCCCGTCGCGGGAGCAGTACTTC. Amino acids: CSARDPPSREQYF.

The chain links TRBV7-9 to TRBJ1-4, with 7 bases matching TRBD1. V was pared by 1 base and J by 8 bases, with 10 bases of the junction left unmatched. This CDR3 contains 16 residues. CDR1 SEHNR and CDR2 FQNEAQ come from the germline V gene (reference sequence). CDR3 region: CASSLGHRGIREKLFF. For the CDR3, the DNA is TGTGCCAGCAGCTTAGGACACAGGGGTATTAGAGAAAAACTGTTTTTT.

The CDR3 here is CSARQGRSSYNEQFF. CDR3 bases: TGCAGTGCTAGACAGGGCCGTAGCTCCTACAATGAGCAGTTCTTC. V gene TRBV20-1 combines with J gene TRBJ2-1; the D gene is possibly TRBD1 (5 bases). CDR1 is DFQATT and CDR2 is SNEGSKA in the germline V gene (reference sequence). V lost 2 bases, J lost 0 bases, and 11 bases lay in between. CDR3 size: 15 residues.

The chain has TRBV6-2 or TRBV6-3 and TRBJ2-1; TRBD2 matches at 15 bases. The J call is in doubt because the DNA end fits TRBJ2-7 better. From germline, CDR1 is MNHEY and CDR2 SVGEGT. This CDR3 has 20 amino acids. The DNA for the CDR3 is TGTGCCAGCAGTTACTTGGGACTAGCGGGAGGAAAAGGCACCTACAATGAGCAGTACTTC. It translates to CASSYLGLAGGKGTYNEQYF.

This chain joins TRBV24-1 and TRBJ2-3; TRBD1 matches at 8 bases. V was pared by 2 bases and J by 7 bases, with 10 bases of the junction left unmatched. CDR1 is KGHDR and CDR2 is SFDVKD in the germline V gene. The CDR3 extends over 16 amino acids. The CDR3 sequence is CATSDSGTGPGHTQYF. The CDR3 bases are TGTGCCACCAGTGATTCAGGGACAGGCCCGGGGCATACGCAGTATTTT.

The chain has TRBV4-2 and TRBJ2-3, with TRBD2 as a possible D gene (6 bases). The CDR3 covers 16 residues. Trimming shortened V by 0 bases and J by 1 base, and 11 bases separated the two germline ends. Germline CDR1 is LGHNA and CDR2 is YNFKEQ. The chain's CDR3 is CASSQEGSGGTDTQYF. In DNA form, the CDR3 reads TGTGCCAGCAGCCAAGAAGGTAGCGGTGGCACAGATACGCAGTATTTT.

This clonotype was detected only a few times. J is TRBJ2-4 and V is TRBV7-2, with D possibly matching TRBD1 (6 bases). The better agreement between TRBJ2-7 and the DNA end casts doubt on the J call. CDR1 SGHTA and CDR2 FQGNSA come from the germline V gene. This CDR3 region has 14 residues. CDR3 residues: CASSLPTGPYEQYF. In DNA form, the CDR3 reads TGTGCCAGCAGCCTTCCGACAGGTCCCTACGAGCAGTACTTC.

This clonotype was found a few times. This chain joins TRBV29-1 and TRBJ2-1; D is ambiguous. This CDR3 is built from 18 residues. Germline values: CDR1 SQVTM, CDR2 ANQGSEA. Between the trimmed V and J ends, which lost 3 bases and 4 bases, there was a span of 25 bases. Written as DNA, the CDR3 is TGCAGCGTTGATAGACCGACTCGTCCCCTTGGCCCTTACAATGAGCAGTTCTTC. Translated: CSVDRPTRPLGPYNEQFF.

The gene calls are TRBV3-1 and TRBJ2-3; TRBD1 agrees at 9 bases. Germline V lookup: CDR1 LGHDT, CDR2 YNNKEL (reference sequence). This CDR3 comprises 15 residues. Trimming at V came to 8 bases and at J to 2 bases, leaving 8 bases not matched to a gene. In DNA form, the CDR3 reads TGTGCCAGCGAGGTGGGACAGGGACCCACAGATACGCAGTATTTT. Protein sequence: CASEVGQGPTDTQYF.

The V and J genes are TRBV4-3 and TRBJ2-3; 7 bases are shared with TRBD1. J gave up 2 bases and V 1 base, and 15 bases lay outside the gene matches. The CDR3 totals 19 residues. The germline V gene encodes CDR1 LGHNA and CDR2 YSLEER. This chain's CDR3 is CASSQGHSTGQGPTDTQYF. The DNA for the CDR3 is TGCGCCAGCAGCCAAGGTCATTCGACAGGGCAGGGACCCACAGATACGCAGTATTTT.

This clonotype was detected ten times or more. This sequence joins TRBV5-1 and TRBJ2-1, with 7 bases aligning to TRBD1. There are 14 residues in the CDR3. Germline CDR1 is SGHRS and CDR2 is YFSETQ. V lost 5 bases to trimming and J lost 1 base; unmatched junction nucleotides: 3. Here the CDR3 reads CASRGQISYNEQFF. Written as DNA, the CDR3 is TGCGCCAGCAGGGGACAGATTTCCTACAATGAGCAGTTCTTC.

This clonotype has a handful of counts. The J gene is TRBJ2-5, the V gene TRBV11-1, with a tentative D call TRBD2 (6 bases). CDR3 length equals 14 residues. Germline V gene sequence: CDR1 SGHAT, CDR2 FQDESV (reference sequence). The V and J ends lost 4 bases and 1 base respectively, with 10 bases between them. CDR3 sequence (DNA): TGTGCCAGCAGCTGGGGGGTGGTCCAAGAGACCCAGTACTTC. This codes for CASSWGVVQETQYF.

This chain links TRBV6-5 with TRBJ2-7, with TRBD2 matching over 14 bases. Per the germline V gene, CDR1 is MNHEY and CDR2 is SVGAGI. The ends lost 2 bases at V and 3 bases at J; junction bases unmatched: 3. CDR3 size: 16 residues. The DNA for the CDR3 is TGTGCCAGCAGTTACAACGGACTAGCGGGAGGCTACGAGCAGTACTTC. Translation gives CASSYNGLAGGYEQYF.